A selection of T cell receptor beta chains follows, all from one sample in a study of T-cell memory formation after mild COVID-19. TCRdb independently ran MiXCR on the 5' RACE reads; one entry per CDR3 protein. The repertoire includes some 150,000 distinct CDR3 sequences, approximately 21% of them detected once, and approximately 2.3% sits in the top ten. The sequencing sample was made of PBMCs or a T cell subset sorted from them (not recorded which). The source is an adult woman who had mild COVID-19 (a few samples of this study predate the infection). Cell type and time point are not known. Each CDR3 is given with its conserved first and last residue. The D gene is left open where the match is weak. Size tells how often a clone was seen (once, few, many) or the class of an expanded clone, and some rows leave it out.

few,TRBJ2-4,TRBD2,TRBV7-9,CASSLGGSNIQYF,TGTGCCAGCAGCTTAGGCGGGAGCAACATTCAGTACTTC
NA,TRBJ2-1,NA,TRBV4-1,CASSLDSLYNEQFF,TGCGCCAGCAGCTTGGACAGCCTATACAATGAGCAGTTCTTC
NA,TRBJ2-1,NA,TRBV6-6,CASRPTGDWREQFF,TGTGCCAGCAGACCTACGGGGGATTGGCGTGAGCAGTTCTTC
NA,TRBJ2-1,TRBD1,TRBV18,CASSLDRVAYNEQFF,TGTGCCAGCTCCTTAGACAGGGTCGCCTACAATGAGCAGTTCTTC
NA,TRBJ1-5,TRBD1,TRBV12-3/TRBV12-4,CASSFRTGRNQPQHF,TGTGCCAGCAGTTTTCGGACAGGGCGGAATCAGCCCCAGCATTTT
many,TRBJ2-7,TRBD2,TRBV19,CASSMGLAGAVYEQYF,TGTGCCAGTAGTATGGGACTAGCGGGAGCGGTTTACGAGCAGTACTTC
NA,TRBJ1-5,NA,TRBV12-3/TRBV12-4,CASSSGVQPQHF,TGTGCCAGCAGTTCCGGGGTTCAGCCCCAGCATTTT
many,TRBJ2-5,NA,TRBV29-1,CSSDGRGETQYF,TGCAGCTCCGATGGAAGGGGAGAGACCCAGTACTTC
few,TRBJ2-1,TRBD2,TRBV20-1,CSASESGRADNEQFF,TGCAGTGCTAGTGAGAGCGGGAGGGCCGACAATGAGCAGTTCTTC
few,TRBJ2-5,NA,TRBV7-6,CASSLGARAMETQYF,TGTGCCAGCAGCTTAGGGGCCAGGGCGATGGAGACCCAGTACTTC